Below are 28 T cell receptor beta chains sequenced from a single sample in a study of T-cell reconstitution after alpha-beta-depleted transplantation in children. The library targeted TCRbeta and was prepared with unique molecular identifiers. A single record per CDR3 protein comes from TCRdb applying MiXCR to the PCR reads. In the table there are a few hundred thousand distinct CDR3 sequences, 27% of which are singletons. The starting material was PBMCs, obtained before TCRalphabeta/CD19-depleted stem cell transplant. These receptor sequences come from a boy under two years old with Wiskott-Aldrich syndrome, due to receive a stem cell transplant.

This clonotype has more than one count but fewer than ten. The chain recombines TRBV7-9 with TRBJ2-5; the match to TRBD2 covers 14 bases. V was clipped by 6 bases and J by 5 bases; unmatched bases: 5. Germline CDR1 is SEHNR and CDR2 is FQNEAQ (reference sequence). This CDR3 has 15 residues. The CDR3 loop is CASRGTSGSFETQYF. CDR3 in DNA: TGTGCCAGCAGGGGGACTAGCGGGAGTTTTGAGACCCAGTACTTC.

The genes are TRBV7-9 and TRBJ2-7; weak D call: TRBD2 (6 bases). The ends were cut back, 5 bases at V and 3 bases at J, with 11 bases in the middle. The length of the CDR3 is 13 residues. Germline V gene lookup returns CDR1 SEHNR and CDR2 FQNEAQ (reference sequence). CDR3 bases: TGTGCCAGCAGCAGAGGGACTGACTACGAGCAGTACTTC. It encodes CASSRGTDYEQYF. The full variable domain, in which reference TRBV7-9 and TRBJ2-7 provide the parts outside the CDR3, is DTGVSQNPRHKITKRGQNVTFRCDPISEHNRLYWYRQTLGQGPEFLTYFQNEAQLEKSRLLSDRFSAERPKGSFSTLEIQRTEQGDSAMYLCASSRGTDYEQYFGPGTRLTVT.

This clonotype was picked up a small number of times. The chain joins TRBV5-5 to TRBJ2-2, with 11 nucleotides matching TRBD2. The CDR3 is 16 residues long. V lost 4 bases, J lost 1 base, and 3 bases stayed unmatched. Germline V gives CDR1 SGHKS, CDR2 YYEKEE (reference sequence). CDR3 nucleotide sequence: TGTGCCAGCAGCCTTAGCGGGAGGGTGAACACCGGGGAGCTGTTTTTT. Translated: CASSLSGRVNTGELFF. The full variable domain, its missing parts supplied by reference TRBV5-5 and TRBJ2-2, is DAGVTQSPTHLIKTRGQQVTLRCSPISGHKSVSWYQQVLGQGPQFIFQYYEKEERGRGNFPDRFSARQFPNYSSELNVNALLLGDSALYLCASSLSGRVNTGELFFGEGSRLTVL.

Ten or more counts support this clonotype. The chain carries TRBV5-1 and TRBJ2-1; D is unclear. From germline, CDR1 is SGHRS and CDR2 YFSETQ. Trimming cost V 0 bases and J 5 bases, with 6 bases left between them. The CDR3 has 13 residues. CDR3 residues: CASSLGPNNEQFF. CDR3 DNA: TGCGCCAGCAGCTTGGGTCCGAACAATGAGCAGTTCTTC.

The J gene is TRBJ2-5, the V gene TRBV20-1; no firm D call. V was clipped by 6 bases and J by 4 bases, with 12 bases between them. Germline V CDR1 and CDR2: DFQATT, SNEGSKA (reference sequence). The CDR3 totals 12 residues. The CDR3 bases are TGCAGTGCCAAACAAACGTCAGAGACCCAGTACTTC. Residues: CSAKQTSETQYF.

This rearrangement joins TRBV5-1 to TRBJ2-3; 7 bases map to TRBD2. The V gene's germline CDR1 is SGHRS and CDR2 YFSETQ. This CDR3 comprises 19 residues. Trimming removed 2 bases from V and 1 base from J; junction bases left unmatched: 16. The CDR3 reads CASSFVGTTPRRGTDTQYF. The CDR3 nucleotides are TGCGCCAGCAGCTTCGTCGGGACTACCCCCAGGCGAGGCACAGATACGCAGTATTTT.

The chain uses TRBV20-1 and TRBJ2-1, with TRBD2 matching over 9 bases. Germline lookup yields CDR1 DFQATT and CDR2 SNEGSKA (reference sequence). V dropped 4 bases and J dropped 0; count of bases not matched to a gene: 7. The CDR3 sequence is 16 residues long. Written as DNA, the CDR3 is TGCAGTGCTAAAGGAGTAGCGGGAGTCTCCTACAATGAGCAGTTCTTC. Protein: CSAKGVAGVSYNEQFF.

V gene TRBV5-1 combines with J gene TRBJ2-7, with 9 bases matching TRBD1. After removal of 8 bases from V and 5 bases from J, the junction contained 8 bases not matched to a gene. CDR1 and CDR2 (germline): SGHRS, YFSETQ. This CDR3 has 13 residues. The CDR3 DNA follows: TGCGCCAGTACCCGGGACAGGGCCCACGAGCAGTACTTC. It specifies CASTRDRAHEQYF. The entire variable domain, with the rest obtained from reference TRBV5-1 and TRBJ2-7, is as follows: KAGVTQTPRYLIKTRGQQVTLSCSPISGHRSVSWYQQTPGQGLQFLFEYFSETQRNKGNFPGRFSGRQFSNSRSEMNVSTLELGDSALYLCASTRDRAHEQYFGPGTRLTVT.

This clonotype was recorded a few times. This chain uses TRBV7-9 with TRBJ1-6, with 8 bases fitting TRBD1. V trimming: 5 bases; J trimming: 11 bases; junction bases outside the gene matches: 14. The CDR3 length is 16 residues. CDR1 and CDR2 (germline): SEHNR, FQNEAQ (reference sequence). Here the CDR3 DNA reads TGTGCCAGCAGCCTAATAGGGACAGGTTCTCCGACACCCCTCCACTTT. Translated, it gives CASSLIGTGSPTPLHF.

This clonotype was counted between two and nine times. The chain couples TRBV15 to TRBJ2-5, with D perhaps given as TRBD1 or TRBD2 (6 bases each). Germline V lookup: CDR1 LNHNV, CDR2 YYDKDF (reference sequence). CDR3 length: 16 residues. V was trimmed by 1 base and J by 3 bases, leaving 15 bases between them. The CDR3 sequence is CATSRGPGGGKETQYF. CDR3 in DNA: TGTGCCACCAGCAGAGGTCCCGGAGGGGGGAAAGAGACCCAGTACTTC.

The chain carries TRBV6-5 and TRBJ2-1, with 7 bases that match TRBD2. Germline CDR1 and CDR2: MNHEY and SVGAGI. With V trimmed by 0 bases and J by 6 bases, 5 bases remained unmatched. The CDR3 sequence is 15 residues long. The CDR3 is CASSYSAGVPNEQFF. The DNA for the CDR3 is TGTGCCAGCAGTTACTCGGCGGGAGTCCCCAATGAGCAGTTCTTC.

The chain combines TRBV7-3 with TRBJ2-3, with D possibly called TRBD1 or TRBD2 (6 bases each). The CDR3 loop spans 15 amino acids. Trimming left V 5 bases short and J 3 bases short, with 15 bases between. CDR1 SGHTA and CDR2 FQGTGA come from the germline V gene. CDR3: CASSPVGAGTDTQYF. The DNA of the CDR3 is TGTGCCAGCAGCCCAGTGGGGGCGGGAACAGATACGCAGTATTTT.

J is TRBJ2-7 and V is TRBV28; 7 nucleotides match TRBD1. The V and J ends lost 6 bases and 2 bases, in that order; junction bases with no gene match: 10. This CDR3 spans 15 amino acids. CDR1 and CDR2 (germline): MDHEN, SYDVKM. The CDR3 sequence is CASRQPGTATYEQYF. The CDR3 DNA reads TGTGCCAGCAGGCAACCCGGGACAGCGACCTACGAGCAGTACTTC. The entire variable domain, with the rest obtained from reference TRBV28 and TRBJ2-7, is as follows: DVKVTQSSRYLVKRTGEKVFLECVQDMDHENMFWYRQDPGLGLRLIYFSYDVKMKEKGDIPEGYSVSREKKERFSLILESASTNQTSMYLCASRQPGTATYEQYFGPGTRLTVT.

The chain uses TRBV20-1 and TRBJ2-1; 10 nucleotides line up with TRBD2. Germline-derived CDR1 and CDR2 are DFQATT and SNEGSKA (reference sequence). The junction had 7 bases not matched to a gene; V was cut back by 5 bases and J by 0 bases. The CDR3 runs 16 residues. The CDR3 nucleotides read TGCAGTGCTGGATATCCTAGCGGGAGCTCCTACAATGAGCAGTTCTTC. This codes for CSAGYPSGSSYNEQFF.

CDR3 coding DNA: TGCGCCAGCAGCTCCAGGGGGCGGAATCGCGAAGAGACCCAGTACTTC. Its protein product is CASSSRGRNREETQYF. J is TRBJ2-5 and V is TRBV5-1; 8 nucleotides agree with TRBD1. With V trimmed by 3 bases and J by 3 bases, 10 bases remained unmatched. Germline CDR1 SGHRS, CDR2 YFSETQ. The CDR3 is 16 amino acids.

This chain uses TRBV5-1 with TRBJ1-1; D ambiguous. The V gene lost 0 bases and the J gene lost 6 bases, with 3 bases spanning the gap. Germline loops: CDR1 SGHRS, CDR2 YFSETQ. This CDR3 has 11 residues. The CDR3 DNA is TGCGCCAGCAGCTTGGGTGCTGAAGCTTTCTTT. Translation gives CASSLGAEAFF. Variable domain in full (rest from reference TRBV5-1 and TRBJ1-1): KAGVTQTPRYLIKTRGQQVTLSCSPISGHRSVSWYQQTPGQGLQFLFEYFSETQRNKGNFPGRFSGRQFSNSRSEMNVSTLELGDSALYLCASSLGAEAFFGQGTRLTVV.

The rearrangement joins TRBV3-1 to TRBJ1-2; D remains ambiguous. Germline V lookup: CDR1 LGHDT, CDR2 YNNKEL (reference sequence). The V end lost 0 bases, the J end lost 2 bases, and 7 bases lay between the germline ends. The CDR3 totals 14 residues. CDR3 in DNA: TGTGCCAGCAGCCAAGAACGGGGAAACTATGGCTACACCTTC. Amino acids: CASSQERGNYGYTF.

The rearrangement joins TRBV4-2 to TRBJ2-1, with D possibly being TRBD2 (5 bases). The germline V and J ends were trimmed by 0 bases and 2 bases, with 11 bases remaining between them. The CDR3 length is 16 residues. Germline-derived CDR1 and CDR2 are LGHNA and YNFKEQ. The CDR3 region is CASSQEAGPTYNEQFF. CDR3 DNA sequence: TGTGCCAGCAGCCAAGAGGCGGGCCCTACCTACAATGAGCAGTTCTTC.

This chain connects TRBV28 to TRBJ2-7, with 7 positions matching TRBD2. Trimming cost V 5 bases and J 6 bases; bases outside gene matches: 10. Germline loops: CDR1 MDHEN, CDR2 SYDVKM. The CDR3 has 14 amino acids. This CDR3 is CASSRLRGRFEQYF. As DNA, the CDR3 is TGTGCCAGCAGTAGACTTCGCGGGAGATTCGAGCAGTACTTC.

The chain uses TRBV10-3 and TRBJ2-2; D unresolved. Germline CDR1 reads ENHRY; CDR2 reads SYGVKD. V was cut by 2 bases and J by 1 base, with 11 bases left in between. The CDR3 has 16 residues. The CDR3 sequence is CAISELGAQNTGELFF. The CDR3 DNA reads as TGTGCCATCAGTGAGCTTGGAGCCCAGAACACCGGGGAGCTGTTTTTT.

This clonotype was counted only a few times. The chain has TRBV12-3 or TRBV12-4 and TRBJ2-3; tentatively, D is TRBD1 (5 bases). The CDR3 runs to 15 residues. Trimming pared 8 bases from V and 0 bases from J, leaving 15 bases between. The CDR3 here is CASAKQATSTDTQYF. The CDR3 DNA reads TGTGCCAGCGCCAAACAGGCCACTAGCACAGATACGCAGTATTTT.

In this sample, this clonotype turned up a few times. This rearrangement joins TRBV10-3 to TRBJ2-7, with 7 bases that match TRBD1. Unmatched junction bases numbered 0, after V lost 0 bases and J lost 1 base. The CDR3 length is 14 residues. CDR1 is ENHRY and CDR2 is SYGVKD in the germline V gene. The CDR3 nucleotides are TGTGCCATCAGTGAGTCGGACAGGTCCTACGAGCAGTACTTC. It encodes CAISESDRSYEQYF.

The chain has TRBV20-1 and TRBJ2-1; 10 bases map to TRBD2. Germline values: CDR1 DFQATT, CDR2 SNEGSKA (reference sequence). The CDR3 contains 13 residues. With 3 bases clipped from V and 10 bases from J, the junction kept 6 bases outside the gene matches. This CDR3 is CSASRSGREEQFF. Here the CDR3 DNA reads TGCAGTGCTAGCCGAAGCGGGAGGGAGGAGCAGTTCTTC.

V gene TRBV7-2 combines with J gene TRBJ2-1, with 11 nucleotides matching TRBD2. The J segment lost 4 bases and the V segment lost 5 bases, leaving 4 bases of the junction unmatched. The germline V gene encodes CDR1 SGHTA and CDR2 FQGNSA. The CDR3 is 15 amino acids. CDR3 in amino acids: CASSPASGRYNEQFF. For the CDR3, the DNA is TGTGCCAGCAGCCCAGCTAGCGGGAGGTACAATGAGCAGTTCTTC. Complete variable domain (other parts from reference TRBV7-2 and TRBJ2-1): GAGVSQSPSNKVTEKGKDVELRCDPISGHTALYWYRQSLGQGLEFLIYFQGNSAPDKSGLPSDRFSAERTGGSVSTLTIQRTQQEDSAVYLCASSPASGRYNEQFFGPGTRLTVL.

This clonotype was seen just once. The chain combines TRBV7-2 with TRBJ2-1; possible D gene TRBD1, 5 bases. The CDR3 has 15 residues. The germline V gene has CDR1 SGHTA and CDR2 FQGNSA. V lost 5 bases and J 1 base, leaving 12 bases between the germline ends. CDR3 amino acids: CASSQGVFSYNEQFF. The CDR3 DNA reads as TGTGCCAGCAGCCAAGGGGTATTTTCCTACAATGAGCAGTTCTTC.

The rearrangement joins TRBV10-3 to TRBJ2-1; tentative D call: TRBD2 (6 bases). The germline CDR1 and CDR2 sequences are ENHRY and SYGVKD. Trimming stripped 6 bases from V and 9 bases from J, with 18 bases between. The CDR3 spans 14 residues. In DNA, the CDR3 is TGTGCCATCAGGTTGGGACTCCACTCGGGTGAGCAGTTCTTC. It is translated as CAIRLGLHSGEQFF.

This rearrangement joins TRBV19 to TRBJ1-1; tentatively, D is TRBD1 (6 bases). The CDR3 has 12 residues. V was shortened by 6 bases and J by 7 bases, with 12 bases between the two germline ends. Germline loops: CDR1 LNHDA, CDR2 SQIVND (reference sequence). CDR3: CASSWGDIEAFF. CDR3 bases: TGTGCCAGTAGCTGGGGGGACATTGAAGCTTTCTTT.

This clonotype was seen a few times. The V and J genes are TRBV3-1 and TRBJ2-7; maybe TRBD1 (5 bases). Looked up from germline, CDR1 is LGHDT and CDR2 is YNNKEL (reference sequence). This CDR3 is built from 15 residues. The V gene lost 4 bases and the J gene lost 2 bases, with 15 bases spanning the gap. This CDR3 reads CASSPVTGSPYEQYF. DNA of the CDR3: TGTGCCAGCAGCCCGGTAACAGGTTCCCCCTACGAGCAGTACTTC.